This TCR beta chain originates from a study of blood T cell repertoires in COVID-19. Trimming took off 3 bases at V and 7 bases at J, with 9 bases between the two ends. The CDR3 contains 13 residues. Germline CDR1 KGHDR, CDR2 SFDVKD. The assay was immunoSEQ multiplex PCR, and TCRdb's table has in-frame clones only and misses some. The table has 100,000 to 150,000 clones, around 83% seen once. The source material was peripheral blood. This chain joins TRBV24-1 and TRBJ1-5, with D maybe TRBD1 (6 bases). This sequence was found in a man aged 80 or over with active or convalescent COVID-19. This chain's CDR3 is CATSDLTGQPQHF. CDR3 DNA sequence: TGTGCCACCAGTGATCTTACAGGGCAGCCCCAGCATTTT.